This is a list of T cell receptor beta chains from one sample in a study of regulatory T cells in long-lasting Graves disease. TCRdb used MiXCR to reprocess the multiplex PCR reads, holding one entry per CDR3 protein. The sample lists under 800,000 distinct CDR3 sequences; approximately 15% were seen once. The sample was also reused in another study, on T cells in Graves' hyperthyroidism and ophthalmopathy.

Sequences were derived from peripheral blood mononuclear cells (PBMCs), sampled at new diagnosis, from a patient treated with antithyroid drugs. The receptor source for this set is a woman younger than 45 with Graves disease. Both conserved end residues are part of each CDR3. Fields, in order: clone size, D gene, V gene, J gene, CDR3 DNA, CDR3 protein. D genes are given only for firm matches. Rows give clone size only sometimes, using once, few, many, or a class for an expanded clone.

many	TRBD1	TRBV20-1	TRBJ1-1	TGCAGTGCCAGGGACAGGGGGACTGAAGCTTTCTTT	CSARDRGTEAFF
once	-	TRBV19	TRBJ2-1	TGTGCCAGTAGTATCCCACTTGTTACCTACAATGAGCAGTTCTTC	CASSIPLVTYNEQFF
few	-	TRBV30	TRBJ2-3	TGTGCCTGGAATCTCCATACGGATACGCAGTATTTT	CAWNLHTDTQYF
many	-	TRBV7-2	TRBJ2-3	TGTGCCAGCAGCTCTCCGTGGGTTAGCACAGATACGCAGTATTTT	CASSSPWVSTDTQYF
few	-	TRBV5-1	TRBJ2-2	TGCGCCAGCAGCCATAACCCGGGACGGTCGAACACCGGGGAGCTGTTTTTT	CASSHNPGRSNTGELFF
many	-	TRBV28	TRBJ1-6	TGTGCCAGCAGTTTACCCGCGACGGTGGGAGCCCTCCACTTT	CASSLPATVGALHF
-	-	TRBV3-1	TRBJ2-5	TGTGCCAGCAGCCAATCTTCCGGATCTTACCTCTTC	CASSQSSGSYLF
many	-	TRBV29-1	TRBJ1-1	TGCAGCGTCGCTAACAGGAACACTGAAGCTTTCTTT	CSVANRNTEAFF
many	TRBD1	TRBV29-1	TRBJ1-1	TGCAGCGTTGAGACAGGGAGGCACACTGAAGCTTTCTTT	CSVETGRHTEAFF
many	-	TRBV7-3	TRBJ2-1	TGTGCCAGCAGCCGAAACGCGAGAGGTAGCTCGCATGAGCAGTTCTTC	CASSRNARGSSHEQFF
-	TRBD2	TRBV7-2	TRBJ2-3	TGTGCCAGCAGCTTAGGAACTAGCGGAGATACGCAGTATTTT	CASSLGTSGDTQYF
many	TRBD2	TRBV10-3	TRBJ2-1	TGTGCCATTCTTAGCGGGAGCCACCCCCGGGAGCAGTTCTTC	CAILSGSHPREQFF
-	-	TRBV3-1	TRBJ2-1	TGTGCCAGCAGCCACCACACCTCCCGGACGGGGGCGGGGTACAATGAGCAGTTCTTC	CASSHHTSRTGAGYNEQFF
-	-	TRBV3-1	TRBJ1-2	TGTGCCAGCAGCCACCGAACCAACTATGGCTACACCTTC	CASSHRTNYGYTF
many	-	TRBV2	TRBJ2-2	TGTGCCAGCGAGTACGGACGGGCCCCAACCGGGGAGCTGTTTTTT	CASEYGRAPTGELFF
many	TRBD1	TRBV28	TRBJ1-5	TGTGCCAGCAGTATACTGGGACAGGGGGTTGGACAGCCCCAGCATTTT	CASSILGQGVGQPQHF
-	-	TRBV25-1	TRBJ1-2	TGTGCCAGCAGTGAATTTCAGCGCGGCTATGGCTACACCTTC	CASSEFQRGYGYTF
-	-	TRBV20-1	TRBJ1-3	TGCAGTGCTAGAGAGGGGGCGTCTGGAAACACCATATATTTT	CSAREGASGNTIYF
few	-	TRBV20-1	TRBJ2-7	TGCAGTGCTAGGGCTCCGGGACTGCTCTCCTACGAGCAGTACTTC	CSARAPGLLSYEQYF
-	-	TRBV2	TRBJ2-1	TGTGCCAGCGCCGTAGTGTCCTACAATGAGCAGTTCTTC	CASAVVSYNEQFF
-	-	TRBV7-9	TRBJ1-6	TGTGCCAGCAGCTCTGGGAGGATATCAGGGTCACCCCTCCACTTT	CASSSGRISGSPLHF
many	TRBD2	TRBV5-1	TRBJ2-1	TGCGCCAGCAGCCGACACCAATCCGGGACTAGCGGTCGCAATGAGCAGTTCTTC	CASSRHQSGTSGRNEQFF
-	-	TRBV6-1	TRBJ1-4	TGTGCCAGCAGCACCGATAAACTGTTTTTT	CASSTDKLFF
few	TRBD2	TRBV20-1	TRBJ2-7	TGCAGTGCTAGAGGCAGCGGGAATCTTTACGAGCAGTGCTTC	CSARGSGNLYEQCF
many	-	TRBV3-1	TRBJ2-2	TGTGCCAGCAGCCAAGAAGGGTGGGAGCTGTTTTTT	CASSQEGWELFF
-	TRBD2	TRBV2	TRBJ2-3	TGTGCCAGCAGTCAGGGACTAGCGGCCACAGATACGCAGTATTTT	CASSQGLAATDTQYF
few	TRBD2	TRBV6-5	TRBJ2-7	TGTGCCAGCAGTTACCGCATCGAGCGGGGGGAGCAGTACTTC	CASSYRIERGEQYF